The clone carrying this T cell receptor (beta chain) has just one count. This sample stems from a study of cytotoxic CD8 clonotypes in ibrutinib-treated CLL. Generated by immunoSEQ multiplex PCR, the TCRdb table keeps only in-frame clones and is missing some. The sample comprises roughly 300,000 clones, about 72% of which are singletons, and approximately 5.1% rests with the top ten. The CDR3 runs to 17 residues. CDR1 is SGHDN and CDR2 is FVKESK in the germline V gene. Trimming left V 3 bases short and J 2 bases short, with 19 bases between. The chain couples TRBV14 to TRBJ1-2; maybe TRBD1 (5 bases). The sequence was obtained from a human donor with chronic lymphocytic leukemia. The material sequenced was PBMCs, taken at disease progression, from a patient treated with ibrutinib. CDR3 residues: CASSHRGQYWGNYGYTF. Written as DNA, the CDR3 is TGTGCCAGCAGCCATAGAGGCCAATACTGGGGGAACTATGGCTACACCTTC.